These 6 T cell receptor beta chains came from one sample sequenced in a study of cytomegalovirus exposure and HLA in healthy donors. In the PCR, 60 Vbeta and 13 Jbeta primers were used. The assay was immunoSEQ multiplex PCR, and TCRdb's table has in-frame clones only and misses some. The sample has some 120,000 clones; roughly a tenth are singletons. The source material was PBMCs. The source is a woman aged 18-29 years in good health and CMV-seropositive.

This clone was observed a handful of times. This sequence joins TRBV4-1 and TRBJ1-1; D not resolved. The CDR3 is 15 amino acids. V shed 1 base and J shed 0 bases, with 9 bases lying between them. Per the germline V gene, CDR1 is MGHRA and CDR2 is YSYEKL. The CDR3 loop is CASSQGFILNTEAFF. The CDR3, as DNA: TGCGCCAGCAGCCAAGGTTTTATCCTGAACACTGAAGCTTTCTTT.

This clone showed up just a few times. The chain uses TRBV16 and TRBJ1-2; D is unclear. This CDR3 region has 16 residues. Germline CDR1 KGHSY, CDR2 FQNENV. Trimming removed 0 bases from V and 5 bases from J, with 16 bases in between. The chain's CDR3 is CASSQSLAKEDYGYTF. For the CDR3, the DNA is TGTGCCAGCAGCCAATCTTTGGCAAAAGAAGATTATGGCTACACCTTC. The full variable domain, its missing parts supplied by reference TRBV16 and TRBJ1-2, is GEEVAQTPKHLVRGEGQKAKLYCAPIKGHSYVFWYQQVLKNEFKFLISFQNENVFDETGMPKERFSAKCLPNSPCSLEIQATKLEDSAVYFCASSQSLAKEDYGYTFGSGTRLTVV.

To note about this clone: The same CDR3 also results from other DNA sequences found in this sample. The gene calls are TRBV5-1 and TRBJ1-1, with 9 bases matching TRBD1. Germline CDR1 and CDR2: SGHRS and YFSETQ. After removal of 3 bases from V and 4 bases from J, the junction contained 4 bases not matched to a gene. The CDR3 consists of 14 residues. DNA of the CDR3: TGCGCCAGCAGCTCCGGACAGGGGAGCACTGAAGCTTTCTTT. The encoded protein is CASSSGQGSTEAFF.

This clone has just a few counts. The rearrangement joins TRBV5-1 to TRBJ1-1; D is possibly TRBD1 (6 bases). The V gene's germline CDR1 is SGHRS and CDR2 YFSETQ. CDR3 size: 15 residues. V was trimmed by 2 bases and J by 0 bases, leaving 11 bases between them. In DNA, the CDR3 is TGCGCCAGCAGCTTTGTGACAGGTCTGAACACTGAAGCTTTCTTT. Residues: CASSFVTGLNTEAFF. The whole variable domain, filled in from reference TRBV5-1 and TRBJ1-1, reads KAGVTQTPRYLIKTRGQQVTLSCSPISGHRSVSWYQQTPGQGLQFLFEYFSETQRNKGNFPGRFSGRQFSNSRSEMNVSTLELGDSALYLCASSFVTGLNTEAFFGQGTRLTVV.

This clone has a handful of counts. The CDR3 DNA is TGTGCCAGCAGAAGCCTAGCGGGCACCATCTACGAGCAGTACTTC. This codes for CASRSLAGTIYEQYF. The chain combines TRBV6-1 with TRBJ2-7, with 8 nucleotides matching TRBD2. Germline values: CDR1 MNHNS, CDR2 SASEGT. V was clipped by 6 bases and J by 3 bases; unmatched bases: 10. This CDR3 has 15 amino acids.

CDR3 bases: TGTGCCAGTAAAGCTTACCCGACAGAAAACACTGAAGCTTTCTTT. Protein sequence: CASKAYPTENTEAFF. The chain has TRBV6-1 and TRBJ1-1, with D perhaps matching TRBD1 (5 bases). Germline V gene sequence: CDR1 MNHNS, CDR2 SASEGT. Between the trimmed V and J ends, which lost 9 bases and 2 bases, there was a span of 19 bases. The CDR3 is 15 amino acids.